This TCR beta chain is drawn from a study of blood T cell repertoires in COVID-19. For the study at large: The United States, Italy and Spain provided the acute and convalescent COVID-19 samples. In each case, the material was cDNA or gDNA derived from T cells, B-cell-depleted T cells, or PBMCs.

CDR3 length: 13 residues. V gave up 6 bases and J gave up 7 bases, with 15 bases separating them. Some clones are missing from TCRdb's copy, which holds only in-frame ones; the method was immunoSEQ multiplex PCR. The top ten clones hold approximately 17% of a sample with 250,000 to 350,000 clones, 80% to 95% of them seen once. Sequenced input: PBMCs or T cells enriched from blood (not recorded which). The clonotype was recovered from a woman in her thirties who had recovered from COVID-19. The genes are TRBV12-3 or TRBV12-4 and TRBJ1-2, with D maybe TRBD1 (6 bases). CDR3 loop: CASSQSRGVGYTF. CDR3 nucleotides: TGTGCCAGCAGCCAGAGCAGGGGCGTTGGCTACACCTTC.